This TCR beta chain stems from a study of radiotherapy plus CTLA-4 blockade in lung cancer. The table came from immunoSEQ multiplex PCR; TCRdb's copy has only in-frame clones and leaves some out. The data contain 85,000 to 100,000 clones, more than 85% of them seen just once; the ten biggest clones take up approximately 15%. The CDR3 is made up of 13 amino acids. Losses at the gene ends were 7 bases for V and 2 bases for J; bases not matched to a gene: 3. Germline CDR1 reads MDHEN; CDR2 reads SYDVKM. The V call is TRBV28, the J call TRBJ2-7; 9 bases line up with TRBD1. This specimen was peripheral blood, taken from a patient treated with radiotherapy plus ipilimumab. The receptor was isolated from a human donor with non-small cell lung cancer that progressed on radiotherapy plus ipilimumab. CDR3 coding DNA: TGTGCCAGCACCCGGACAGGGGCCTACGAGCAGTACTTC. It is translated as CASTRTGAYEQYF.